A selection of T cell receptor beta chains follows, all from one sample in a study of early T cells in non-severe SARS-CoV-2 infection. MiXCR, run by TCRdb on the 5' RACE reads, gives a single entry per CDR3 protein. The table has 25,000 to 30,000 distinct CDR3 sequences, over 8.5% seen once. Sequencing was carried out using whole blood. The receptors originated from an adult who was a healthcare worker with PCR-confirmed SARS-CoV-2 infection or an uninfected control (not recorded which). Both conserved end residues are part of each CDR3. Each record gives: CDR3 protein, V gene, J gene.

CDR3: CASSPLGGWGTEAFF
V: TRBV18
J: TRBJ1-1

CDR3: CASSFGTVDIQYF
V: TRBV11-2
J: TRBJ2-4

CDR3: CAWTPSSYNEQFF
V: TRBV30
J: TRBJ2-1

CDR3: CASSLERQGGYEQYF
V: TRBV11-2
J: TRBJ2-7

CDR3: CASSGRRSGSGNEKLFF
V: TRBV9
J: TRBJ1-4

CDR3: CASSPRTGQGQPQHF
V: TRBV12-3/TRBV12-4
J: TRBJ1-5

CDR3: CSARDKEANTRSLHF
V: TRBV20-1
J: TRBJ1-6

CDR3: CASSESRTGELFF
V: TRBV6-1
J: TRBJ2-2

CDR3: CSAGDRDEKLFF
V: TRBV29-1
J: TRBJ1-4

CDR3: CATSDFTSGRTDTQYF
V: TRBV24-1
J: TRBJ2-3

CDR3: CASRGYHNEQFF
V: TRBV6-5
J: TRBJ2-1

CDR3: CAAWGEGKETQYF
V: TRBV10-3
J: TRBJ2-5

CDR3: CASSLVVSGGTDTQYF
V: TRBV7-2
J: TRBJ2-3

CDR3: CSARDATGANTGELFF
V: TRBV20-1
J: TRBJ2-2

CDR3: CASSPGTGPVNEQFF
V: TRBV5-1
J: TRBJ2-1

CDR3: CASSSGPNTEAFF
V: TRBV7-9
J: TRBJ1-1

CDR3: CASSFPGQDTGELFF
V: TRBV11-2
J: TRBJ2-2

CDR3: CATSEQGSDTQYF
V: TRBV24-1
J: TRBJ2-3

CDR3: CATSDSRNPNQPQHF
V: TRBV24-1
J: TRBJ1-5

CDR3: CSVFRDSDTSGANVLTF
V: TRBV29-1
J: TRBJ2-6

CDR3: CSVVGDRSSYEQYF
V: TRBV29-1
J: TRBJ2-7

CDR3: CSARDGGGGAFF
V: TRBV20-1
J: TRBJ1-1

CDR3: CASSLGGTRTDTQYF
V: TRBV7-6
J: TRBJ2-3

CDR3: CASSADSSYNEQFF
V: TRBV6-5
J: TRBJ2-1

CDR3: CSAPVPATDTQYF
V: TRBV20-1
J: TRBJ2-3

CDR3: CASSFQPPGQGVYEQYF
V: TRBV7-2
J: TRBJ2-7

CDR3: CASSLDTLLGTEAFF
V: TRBV7-9
J: TRBJ1-1

CDR3: CASSQAAGGSDTQYF
V: TRBV4-3
J: TRBJ2-3

CDR3: CASSQWTSAEAFF
V: TRBV4-3
J: TRBJ1-1

CDR3: CASRGQGPTRDTEAFF
V: TRBV7-9
J: TRBJ1-1

CDR3: CASNSFGSKLFF
V: TRBV3-1
J: TRBJ1-4

CDR3: CASSLSGLTYEQYF
V: TRBV5-4
J: TRBJ2-7

CDR3: CASRQREETQYF
V: TRBV5-1
J: TRBJ2-5

CDR3: CAWGQEEDYGYTF
V: TRBV30
J: TRBJ1-2

CDR3: CASSYSTAGANVLTF
V: TRBV6-5
J: TRBJ2-6

CDR3: CASSPFNYGYTF
V: TRBV9
J: TRBJ1-2

CDR3: CASSRTGQERGIVLTF
V: TRBV25-1
J: TRBJ2-6

CDR3: CASSGAGTSNEQFF
V: TRBV2
J: TRBJ2-1

CDR3: CASSQDLGGNISNQPQHF
V: TRBV14
J: TRBJ1-5

CDR3: CSASHRESGNTIYF
V: TRBV20-1
J: TRBJ1-3

CDR3: CASSEDGAMGYTF
V: TRBV6-5
J: TRBJ1-2

CDR3: CASSGMANEKLFF
V: TRBV19
J: TRBJ1-4

CDR3: CASSLSAAGGFLRYEQYF
V: TRBV27
J: TRBJ2-7

CDR3: CASSVTGGTEAFF
V: TRBV9
J: TRBJ1-1

CDR3: CATSDLRSSGANVLTF
V: TRBV24-1
J: TRBJ2-6

CDR3: CASSGQAGYEQYF
V: TRBV25-1
J: TRBJ2-7

CDR3: CASSLPRSYLGDEQFF
V: TRBV5-1
J: TRBJ2-1

CDR3: CASSLESSYNEQFF
V: TRBV11-2
J: TRBJ2-1